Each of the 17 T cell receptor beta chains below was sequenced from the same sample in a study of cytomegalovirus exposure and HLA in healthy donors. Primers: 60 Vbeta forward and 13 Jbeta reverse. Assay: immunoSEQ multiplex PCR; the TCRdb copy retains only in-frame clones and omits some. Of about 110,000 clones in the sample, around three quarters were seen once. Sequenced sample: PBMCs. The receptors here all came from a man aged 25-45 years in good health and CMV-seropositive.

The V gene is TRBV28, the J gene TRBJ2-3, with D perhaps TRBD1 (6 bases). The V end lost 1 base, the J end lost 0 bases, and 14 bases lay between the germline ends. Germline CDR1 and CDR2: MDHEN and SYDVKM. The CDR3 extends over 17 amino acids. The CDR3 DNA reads TGTGCCAGCAGTTTATACGAAGGACAGCGTAGCACAGATACGCAGTATTTT. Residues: CASSLYEGQRSTDTQYF.

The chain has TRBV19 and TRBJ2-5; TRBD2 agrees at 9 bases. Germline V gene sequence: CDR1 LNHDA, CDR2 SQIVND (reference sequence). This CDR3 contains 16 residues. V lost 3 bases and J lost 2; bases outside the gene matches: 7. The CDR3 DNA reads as TGTGCCAGTAGTATCCGGCTAGCGGGGAGACAAGAGACCCAGTACTTC. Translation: CASSIRLAGRQETQYF.

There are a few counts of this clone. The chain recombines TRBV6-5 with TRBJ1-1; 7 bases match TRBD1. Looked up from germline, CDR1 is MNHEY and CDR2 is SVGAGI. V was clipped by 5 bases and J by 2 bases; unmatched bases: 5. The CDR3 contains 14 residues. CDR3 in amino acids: CASSKWDSNTEAFF. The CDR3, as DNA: TGTGCCAGCAGTAAATGGGACAGTAACACTGAAGCTTTCTTT.

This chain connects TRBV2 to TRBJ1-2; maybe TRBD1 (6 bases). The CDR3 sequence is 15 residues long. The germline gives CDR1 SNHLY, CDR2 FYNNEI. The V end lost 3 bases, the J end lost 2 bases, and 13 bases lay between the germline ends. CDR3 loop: CASSEHPQGNYGYTF. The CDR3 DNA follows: TGTGCCAGCAGTGAGCATCCGCAGGGGAACTATGGCTACACCTTC.

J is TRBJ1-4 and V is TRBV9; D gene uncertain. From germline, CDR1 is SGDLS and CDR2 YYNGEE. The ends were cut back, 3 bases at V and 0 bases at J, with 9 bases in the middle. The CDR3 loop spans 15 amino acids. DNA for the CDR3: TGTGCCAGCAGCGCCACCGGGACAACTAATGAAAAACTGTTTTTT. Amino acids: CASSATGTTNEKLFF.

The CDR3 reads CASSQEGRGNQPQHF. The CDR3 nucleotides are TGTGCCAGCAGCCAAGAAGGCAGGGGCAATCAGCCCCAGCATTTT. The rearrangement uses TRBV4-2 and TRBJ1-5; TRBD1 might be the D (5 bases). V gave up 0 bases and J gave up 2 bases, with 8 bases separating them. The CDR3 consists of 15 residues. Germline CDR1 reads LGHNA; CDR2 reads YNFKEQ.

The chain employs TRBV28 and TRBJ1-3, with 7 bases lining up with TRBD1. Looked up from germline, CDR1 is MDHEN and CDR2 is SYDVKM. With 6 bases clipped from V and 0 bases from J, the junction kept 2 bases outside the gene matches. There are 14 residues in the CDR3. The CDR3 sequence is CASRTGSSGNTIYF. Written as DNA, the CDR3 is TGTGCCAGCAGGACAGGGTCCTCTGGAAACACCATATATTTT.

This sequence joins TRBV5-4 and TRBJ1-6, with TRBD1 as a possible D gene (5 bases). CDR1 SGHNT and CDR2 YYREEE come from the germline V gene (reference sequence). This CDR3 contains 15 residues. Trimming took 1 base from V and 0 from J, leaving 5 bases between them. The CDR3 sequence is CASSLQGSYNSPLHF. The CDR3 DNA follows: TGTGCCAGCAGCTTGCAGGGCTCCTATAATTCACCCCTCCACTTT.

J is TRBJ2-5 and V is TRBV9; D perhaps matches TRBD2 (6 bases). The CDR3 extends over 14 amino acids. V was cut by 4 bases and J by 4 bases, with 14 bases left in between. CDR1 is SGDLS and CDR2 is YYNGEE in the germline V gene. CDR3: CASSLGGTLETQYF. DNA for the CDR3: TGTGCCAGCAGCTTGGGAGGAACTTTAGAGACCCAGTACTTC.

The CDR3 spells CASSERRGNTEAFF. Written as DNA, the CDR3 is TGTGCCAGCAGTGAGAGGCGGGGGAACACTGAAGCTTTCTTT. The chain is built from TRBV2 and TRBJ1-1, with D unclear. Germline V gene sequence: CDR1 SNHLY, CDR2 FYNNEI. The V end was cut by 3 bases, the J end by 1 base, with 9 bases between. The CDR3 extends over 14 amino acids.

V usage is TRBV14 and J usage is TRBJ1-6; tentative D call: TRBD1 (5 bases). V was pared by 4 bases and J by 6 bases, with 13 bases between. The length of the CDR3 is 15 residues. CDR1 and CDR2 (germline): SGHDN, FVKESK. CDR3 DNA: TGTGCCAGCAGCCCCGACAGAGCGCGTAATTCACCCCTCCACTTT. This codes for CASSPDRARNSPLHF.

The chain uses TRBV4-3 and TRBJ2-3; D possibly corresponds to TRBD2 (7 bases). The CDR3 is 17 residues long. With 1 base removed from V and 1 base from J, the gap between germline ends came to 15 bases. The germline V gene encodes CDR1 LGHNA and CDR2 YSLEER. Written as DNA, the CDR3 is TGCGCCAGCAGCCAAGTCGCGGGGGCCGGAGGCACAGATACGCAGTATTTT. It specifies CASSQVAGAGGTDTQYF.

Here the CDR3 reads CASSLMGAGGELFF. The CDR3 bases are TGTGCCAGCAGCTTAATGGGGGCGGGCGGGGAGCTGTTTTTT. The chain has TRBV7-3 and TRBJ2-2; D is possibly TRBD1 (6 bases). Germline V gene lookup returns CDR1 SGHTA and CDR2 FQGTGA. V was shortened by 1 base and J by 7 bases, with 10 bases between the two germline ends. This CDR3 comprises 14 residues.

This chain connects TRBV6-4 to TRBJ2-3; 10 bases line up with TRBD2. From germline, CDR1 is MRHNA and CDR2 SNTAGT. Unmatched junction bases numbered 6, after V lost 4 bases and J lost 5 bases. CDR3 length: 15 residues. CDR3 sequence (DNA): TGTGCCAGCAGTGCGAGCGGGGGGGCCGTAGATACGCAGTATTTT. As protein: CASSASGGAVDTQYF.

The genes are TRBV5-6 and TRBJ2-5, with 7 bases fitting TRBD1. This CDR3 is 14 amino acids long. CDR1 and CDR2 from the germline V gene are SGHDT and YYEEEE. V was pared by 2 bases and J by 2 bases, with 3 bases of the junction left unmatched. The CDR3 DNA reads TGTGCCAGCAGCTTCGCCAGGGGGCAAGAGACCCAGTACTTC. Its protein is CASSFARGQETQYF.

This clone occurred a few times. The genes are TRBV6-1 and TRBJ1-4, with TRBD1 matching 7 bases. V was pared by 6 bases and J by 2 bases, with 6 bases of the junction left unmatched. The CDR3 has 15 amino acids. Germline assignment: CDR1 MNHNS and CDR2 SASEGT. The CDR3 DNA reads TGTGCCAGCAGCTACGGGACAGCCACTAATGAAAAACTGTTTTTT. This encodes CASSYGTATNEKLFF.

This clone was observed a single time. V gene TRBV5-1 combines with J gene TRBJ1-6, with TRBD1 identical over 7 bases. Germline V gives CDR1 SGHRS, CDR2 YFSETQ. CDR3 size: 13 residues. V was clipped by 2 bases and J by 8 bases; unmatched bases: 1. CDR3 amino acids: CASSLTGDSPLHF. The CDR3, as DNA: TGCGCCAGCAGCTTAACAGGGGATTCACCCCTCCACTTT.